A selection of T cell receptor beta chains follows, all from one sample in a study of blood T cell repertoires in COVID-19. Clones were read by immunoSEQ multiplex PCR, and TCRdb kept only the in-frame ones, dropping some. Of 200,000 or so clones listed, 86% are singletons. The sample was peripheral blood. The receptor source for this set is a man older than 75 with acute or convalescent COVID-19. Each CDR3 is given with its conserved first and last residue. Fields, in order: D gene, V gene, clone size, J gene, CDR3 DNA, CDR3 protein. D genes are given only for firm matches. Rows give clone size only sometimes, using once, few, many, or a class for an expanded clone.

D gene: -
V gene: TRBV3-1/TRBV3-2
clone size: -
J gene: TRBJ2-7
CDR3 DNA: TGTGCCAGCAGCCAAAGGGGGGGAACCTACGAGCAGTACTTC
CDR3 protein: CASSQRGGTYEQYF

D gene: -
V gene: TRBV12-2
clone size: few
J gene: TRBJ2-5
CDR3 DNA: TGTGCAAGTCGCCGACAGAAAAAAGAGACCCAGTACTTC
CDR3 protein: CASRRQKKETQYF

D gene: -
V gene: TRBV18
clone size: -
J gene: TRBJ2-3
CDR3 DNA: TGTGCCAGCTCACAGACTTCCACTAGCACAGATACGCAGTATTTT
CDR3 protein: CASSQTSTSTDTQYF

D gene: -
V gene: TRBV21-1
clone size: -
J gene: TRBJ2-2
CDR3 DNA: TGTGCCAGCAGCACACCGAGGGGGGAGCTGTTTTTT
CDR3 protein: CASSTPRGELFF

D gene: TRBD2
V gene: TRBV7-9
clone size: -
J gene: TRBJ2-1
CDR3 DNA: TGTGCCAGCAGCCCACTAGCGGTAACCTACAATGAGCAGTTCTTC
CDR3 protein: CASSPLAVTYNEQFF

D gene: -
V gene: TRBV3-1/TRBV3-2
clone size: -
J gene: TRBJ2-7
CDR3 DNA: TGTGCCAGCAGCCAAGAAGGTGGGGGCGGCGAGCAGTACTTC
CDR3 protein: CASSQEGGGGEQYF

D gene: TRBD2
V gene: TRBV7-3
clone size: -
J gene: TRBJ2-1
CDR3 DNA: TGTGCCAGCAGCTTAAGACTAGCGAATGAGCAGTTCTTC
CDR3 protein: CASSLRLANEQFF

D gene: TRBD1
V gene: TRBV7-3
clone size: once
J gene: TRBJ2-2
CDR3 DNA: TGTGCCAGCAGCTCATTCGGACAGGGGGTCGGGGAGCTGTTTTTT
CDR3 protein: CASSSFGQGVGELFF

D gene: -
V gene: TRBV24-1
clone size: -
J gene: TRBJ2-1
CDR3 DNA: TGTGCCACCAGTGTTGCGCCACGGGGCAATGAGCAGTTCTTC
CDR3 protein: CATSVAPRGNEQFF

D gene: -
V gene: TRBV7-2
clone size: few
J gene: TRBJ1-5
CDR3 DNA: TGTGCCAGCAGCCCCAGGGGAGTATATCAGCCCCAGCATTTT
CDR3 protein: CASSPRGVYQPQHF

D gene: TRBD1
V gene: TRBV27
clone size: -
J gene: TRBJ2-7
CDR3 DNA: TGTGCCAGCAGCGACAGGGGGCTTGGCGAGCAGTACTTC
CDR3 protein: CASSDRGLGEQYF

D gene: -
V gene: TRBV29-1
clone size: once
J gene: TRBJ1-1
CDR3 DNA: TGCAGCGCCCAACGCTCCGGGACTGAAGCTTTCTTT
CDR3 protein: CSAQRSGTEAFF

D gene: TRBD2
V gene: TRBV24-1
clone size: -
J gene: TRBJ2-3
CDR3 DNA: TGTGCCACCAGTGATTTGGCGGGAGGTGGCACAGATACGCAGTATTTT
CDR3 protein: CATSDLAGGGTDTQYF

D gene: TRBD1
V gene: TRBV5-1
clone size: -
J gene: TRBJ1-2
CDR3 DNA: TGCGCCAGCAGCCCCGGGACAGGGTTAGACACCTTC
CDR3 protein: CASSPGTGLDTF

D gene: TRBD2
V gene: TRBV18
clone size: -
J gene: TRBJ2-1
CDR3 DNA: TGTGCCAGCTCACCGGCTGGACTAGCGGCAGGAGGAAGGAATGAGCAGTTCTTC
CDR3 protein: CASSPAGLAAGGRNEQFF

D gene: TRBD1
V gene: TRBV18
clone size: -
J gene: TRBJ2-1
CDR3 DNA: TGTGCCAGCTCACAACCGGGACAGCATAGGAATGAGCAGTTCTTC
CDR3 protein: CASSQPGQHRNEQFF

D gene: -
V gene: TRBV4-1
clone size: -
J gene: TRBJ1-6
CDR3 DNA: TGCGCCAGCAGCCAAGGCCTCAGGGCTTCACCCCTCCACTTT
CDR3 protein: CASSQGLRASPLHF

D gene: TRBD1
V gene: TRBV6-5
clone size: -
J gene: TRBJ1-3
CDR3 DNA: TGTGCCAGCAGCACAGGGGGCCACTCTGGAAACACCATATATTTT
CDR3 protein: CASSTGGHSGNTIYF

D gene: TRBD2
V gene: TRBV18
clone size: -
J gene: TRBJ2-3
CDR3 DNA: TGTGCCAGCTCTCCACAAAAGCGGGAGCGATCAGATACGCAGTATTTT
CDR3 protein: CASSPQKRERSDTQYF

D gene: -
V gene: TRBV3-1/TRBV3-2
clone size: -
J gene: TRBJ2-2
CDR3 DNA: TGTGCCAGCAGCCAAGAGCGGGACGATGGGGACCCTACGAACACCGGGGAGCTGTTTTTT
CDR3 protein: CASSQERDDGDPTNTGELFF

D gene: -
V gene: TRBV6-2/TRBV6-3
clone size: -
J gene: TRBJ2-2
CDR3 DNA: TGTGCCAGCAGTTACAGGTCAGGGTCAGGATATGAGACCGGGGAGCTGTTTTTT
CDR3 protein: CASSYRSGSGYETGELFF

D gene: TRBD2
V gene: TRBV7-9
clone size: -
J gene: TRBJ2-3
CDR3 DNA: TGTGCCAGCAGCTTTGGGCAACTAGCGGCTACAGATACGCAGTATTTT
CDR3 protein: CASSFGQLAATDTQYF

D gene: TRBD1
V gene: TRBV7-8
clone size: -
J gene: TRBJ1-3
CDR3 DNA: TGTGCCAGCAGCTACCGGGGACAGGGAGTCTCTGGAAACACCATATATTTT
CDR3 protein: CASSYRGQGVSGNTIYF

D gene: TRBD2
V gene: TRBV5-5
clone size: -
J gene: TRBJ2-1
CDR3 DNA: TGTGCCAGCAGCCCTAGACTAGCGGGAGGGTATGAGCAGTTCTTC
CDR3 protein: CASSPRLAGGYEQFF

D gene: -
V gene: TRBV7-6
clone size: -
J gene: TRBJ1-5
CDR3 DNA: TGTGCCAGCAGCTTAGCGGCAGGTCGAGTCAATCAGCCCCAGCATTTT
CDR3 protein: CASSLAAGRVNQPQHF

D gene: -
V gene: TRBV9
clone size: -
J gene: TRBJ1-2
CDR3 DNA: TGTGCCAGCAGCCTTGGGAGGGGCTATGGCTACACCTTC
CDR3 protein: CASSLGRGYGYTF

D gene: TRBD1
V gene: TRBV19
clone size: -
J gene: TRBJ1-6
CDR3 DNA: TGTGCCAGTAGTCCTCAGGGACAGGGGAGCTCTTCACCCCTCCACTTT
CDR3 protein: CASSPQGQGSSSPLHF

D gene: TRBD1
V gene: TRBV27
clone size: -
J gene: TRBJ2-3
CDR3 DNA: TGTGCCAGCAGTACCGCACAGGGGGGCACAGATACGCAGTATTTT
CDR3 protein: CASSTAQGGTDTQYF

D gene: TRBD2
V gene: TRBV4-1
clone size: -
J gene: TRBJ2-1
CDR3 DNA: TGCGCCAGCAGCCAAGTCTCCGCACTAGCGGGATCCTACAATGAGCAGTTCTTC
CDR3 protein: CASSQVSALAGSYNEQFF

D gene: -
V gene: TRBV6-5
clone size: few
J gene: TRBJ1-2
CDR3 DNA: TGTGCCAGCAGTTACTCGACAGGTCATGGCTACACCTTC
CDR3 protein: CASSYSTGHGYTF

D gene: -
V gene: TRBV28
clone size: -
J gene: TRBJ2-7
CDR3 DNA: TGTGCCAGCGTGGGAGGCTTTCTCTACGAGCAGTACTTC
CDR3 protein: CASVGGFLYEQYF

D gene: TRBD1
V gene: TRBV19
clone size: -
J gene: TRBJ1-1
CDR3 DNA: TGTGCCAGTCGCATTGACAGGGTGAACACTGAAGCTTTCTTT
CDR3 protein: CASRIDRVNTEAFF

D gene: TRBD1
V gene: TRBV12-3/TRBV12-4
clone size: -
J gene: TRBJ1-1
CDR3 DNA: TGTGCCAGCAGTCCTAGACAGGGTGAAGCTTTCTTT
CDR3 protein: CASSPRQGEAFF

D gene: TRBD1
V gene: TRBV2
clone size: -
J gene: TRBJ2-1
CDR3 DNA: TGTGCCAGCAGTGACCCGGGACAGGGCTACAATGAGCAGTTCTTC
CDR3 protein: CASSDPGQGYNEQFF

D gene: -
V gene: TRBV5-1
clone size: -
J gene: TRBJ2-5
CDR3 DNA: TGCGCCAGCAGCTTGACAGGTTCGCTGGGAGAGACCCAGTACTTC
CDR3 protein: CASSLTGSLGETQYF

D gene: TRBD1
V gene: TRBV6-6
clone size: -
J gene: TRBJ1-4
CDR3 DNA: TGTGCCAGCAGAGACAGGGTGAATGAAAAACTGTTTTTT
CDR3 protein: CASRDRVNEKLFF

D gene: TRBD1
V gene: TRBV11-3
clone size: -
J gene: TRBJ1-2
CDR3 DNA: TGTGCCAGCCGAAAAGGACAGGGAAATGGCTACACCTTC
CDR3 protein: CASRKGQGNGYTF

D gene: -
V gene: TRBV29-1
clone size: -
J gene: TRBJ2-1
CDR3 DNA: TGCAGCGTGCACTTCCCCCATACGCGGATCCCCCGTTGGCAGTTCTTC
CDR3 protein: CSVHFPHTRIPRWQFF

D gene: -
V gene: TRBV30
clone size: -
J gene: TRBJ2-5
CDR3 DNA: TGTGCCTGGAGTGTACGTCCCCCCGCGAAAGAGACCCAGTACTTC
CDR3 protein: CAWSVRPPAKETQYF

D gene: -
V gene: TRBV27
clone size: -
J gene: TRBJ1-5
CDR3 DNA: TGTGCCAGCAGTTCCTCCAGGGCGTGGCAGCCCCAGCATTTT
CDR3 protein: CASSSSRAWQPQHF

D gene: -
V gene: TRBV6-2/TRBV6-3
clone size: -
J gene: TRBJ1-5
CDR3 DNA: TGTGCCAGCAGTGGTGGGACTCTCACGAGGCAGCCCCAGCATTTT
CDR3 protein: CASSGGTLTRQPQHF

D gene: TRBD1
V gene: TRBV24-1
clone size: -
J gene: TRBJ1-4
CDR3 DNA: TGTGCCACCTCGGACAGGCATAATGAAAAACTGTTTTTT
CDR3 protein: CATSDRHNEKLFF